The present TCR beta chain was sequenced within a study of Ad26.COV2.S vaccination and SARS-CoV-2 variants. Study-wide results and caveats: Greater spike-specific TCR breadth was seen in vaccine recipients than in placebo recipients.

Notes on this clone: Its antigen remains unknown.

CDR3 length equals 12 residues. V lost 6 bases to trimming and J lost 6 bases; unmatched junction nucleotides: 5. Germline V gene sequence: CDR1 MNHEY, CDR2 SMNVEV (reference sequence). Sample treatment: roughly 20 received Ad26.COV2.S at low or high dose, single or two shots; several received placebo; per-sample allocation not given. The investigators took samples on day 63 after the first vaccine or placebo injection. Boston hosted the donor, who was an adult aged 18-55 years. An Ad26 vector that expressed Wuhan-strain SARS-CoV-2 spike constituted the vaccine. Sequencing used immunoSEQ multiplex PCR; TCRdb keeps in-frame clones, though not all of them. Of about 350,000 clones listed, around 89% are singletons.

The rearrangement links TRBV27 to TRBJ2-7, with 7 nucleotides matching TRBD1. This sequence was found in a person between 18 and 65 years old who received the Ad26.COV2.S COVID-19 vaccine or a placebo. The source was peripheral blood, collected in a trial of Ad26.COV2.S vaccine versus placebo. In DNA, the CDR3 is TGTGCCAGCAGAACAGGGGCTAGCGAGCAGTACTTC. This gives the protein CASRTGASEQYF.